The rows below give T cell receptor beta chains drawn from one sample of a study of T-cell memory formation after mild COVID-19. TCRdb reprocessed the 5' RACE reads with MiXCR, giving one entry per CDR3 protein. The sample yields a few hundred thousand distinct CDR3 sequences, around 20% seen once. Sample: PBMCs or a T cell subset sorted from them (not recorded which). These receptors came from an adult woman who had mild COVID-19 (a few samples of this study predate the infection). Cell type and time point are not known. The CDR3 runs from the conserved cysteine through the conserved F or W. D genes are given only for firm matches. Clone size is not always given. Where it is, it says once, few, many or a class for expanded clones.

CDR3nt | CDR3aa | abundance | d_gene | j_gene | v_gene
TGCAGTGCTACGGACGGGGATTATGGCTACACCTTC | CSATDGDYGYTF | once | . | TRBJ1-2 | TRBV20-1
TGTGCCAGCAGTTCCATCTGGGAAGGGGATGAGATGGTTGGCTACACCTTC | CASSSIWEGDEMVGYTF | many | . | TRBJ1-2 | TRBV27
TGTGCCAGCAGACCGGGACAGGGGTCAGATACGCAGTATTTT | CASRPGQGSDTQYF | few | TRBD1 | TRBJ2-3 | TRBV12-3/TRBV12-4
TGTGCCAGCAGCGTAACAGGGGTCTCCTACGAGCAGTACTTC | CASSVTGVSYEQYF | few | TRBD1 | TRBJ2-7 | TRBV2
TGCAGTGCTAGAGCTGGGCTAGCGGGAGACATGTCCTACAATGAGCAGTTCTTC | CSARAGLAGDMSYNEQFF | . | TRBD2 | TRBJ2-1 | TRBV20-1
TGTGCCAGCAGTTACTCCTGGTCTGTGGACAGGGCTTCCGAGCAGTACTTC | CASSYSWSVDRASEQYF | few | TRBD1 | TRBJ2-7 | TRBV6-2/TRBV6-3
TGTGCCACCAGTGAGCTCCTTAACACAGCTAGCGGGAGTCGGGATGAGCAGTTCTTC | CATSELLNTASGSRDEQFF | few | TRBD2 | TRBJ2-1 | TRBV24-1
TGTGCCAGCAGTGAATCTTTCCGGGGAGGTCAGTACTTC | CASSESFRGGQYF | once | . | TRBJ2-7 | TRBV2
TGTGCCAGCAGCGCTTACAGGGGGGCGAACGAGCAGTACTTC | CASSAYRGANEQYF | . | TRBD1 | TRBJ2-7 | TRBV9
TGTGCCATCAGTCCGACAGGGAACACTGAAGCTTTCTTT | CAISPTGNTEAFF | few | . | TRBJ1-1 | TRBV10-3
TGTGCCAGCAGTCGTGATAGCGGCTATACCGGGGAGCTGTTTTTT | CASSRDSGYTGELFF | few | . | TRBJ2-2 | TRBV6-2/TRBV6-3
TGTGCCAGCAGAACCTCCGGGAGCTATGGCTACACCTTC | CASRTSGSYGYTF | . | . | TRBJ1-2 | TRBV27
TGCAGCGTTGTCGTACTCGGTTACGAGCAGTACTTC | CSVVVLGYEQYF | many | . | TRBJ2-7 | TRBV29-1
TGTGCCAGCAACAGGGACAGAAACACTGAAGCTTTCTTT | CASNRDRNTEAFF | few | TRBD1 | TRBJ1-1 | TRBV2
TGTGCCAGCAGTTCTCAGGGGGGGTTTGAGCAGTACTTC | CASSSQGGFEQYF | . | . | TRBJ2-7 | TRBV27
TGTGCCAGCAGGCGTACAGGGCTGAGCTCCTACAATGAGCAGTTCTTC | CASRRTGLSSYNEQFF | few | . | TRBJ2-1 | TRBV7-2
TGCAGCGTTGTCGGGACTAGCGGGAATGCGCAGTTCTTC | CSVVGTSGNAQFF | . | TRBD2 | TRBJ2-1 | TRBV29-1
TGTGCCAGCAGCCCCGACTTAGGCTCTGGAAACACCATATATTTT | CASSPDLGSGNTIYF | . | . | TRBJ1-3 | TRBV7-9
TGTGCCAGCAGCCCGGACAGTGTTATTAGCAATCAGCCCCAGCATTTT | CASSPDSVISNQPQHF | . | . | TRBJ1-5 | TRBV6-2/TRBV6-3
TGTGCCAGCAGTTACAGCGGGACAGTGAACACCGGGGAGCTGTTTTTT | CASSYSGTVNTGELFF | few | . | TRBJ2-2 | TRBV6-2/TRBV6-3
TGTGCCAGCAGCCCCGAACCGGGACTAGCGGGAGAAGAGCAGTTCTTC | CASSPEPGLAGEEQFF | few | TRBD2 | TRBJ2-1 | TRBV7-6
TGTGCCAGCAGCTTATCGGGGAATAGCAATCAGCCCCAGCATTTT | CASSLSGNSNQPQHF | few | . | TRBJ1-5 | TRBV7-9
TGTGCCATCAGTGAAGGGACAGGGATTTCTGGCTACACCTTC | CAISEGTGISGYTF | . | TRBD1 | TRBJ1-2 | TRBV10-3
TGCGCCAGCAGTCAAGGCCATTGGACACCCGGGCAGGGAGAGACCCAGTACTTC | CASSQGHWTPGQGETQYF | few | . | TRBJ2-5 | TRBV23-1
TGTGCCAGCAGGCTCTGGGGGGGCACTGAAGCTTTCTTT | CASRLWGGTEAFF | . | . | TRBJ1-1 | TRBV12-3/TRBV12-4
TGTGCCAGCAGTGAAGGCGTTCAGGGGATCAATCAGCCCCAGCATTTT | CASSEGVQGINQPQHF | few | . | TRBJ1-5 | TRBV2
TGTGCCTGGAGTTTGGGTGTGGGGTATGAAGCTTTCTTT | CAWSLGVGYEAFF | . | . | TRBJ1-1 | TRBV30
TGTGCCAGCTCACCACTCGGACAAGTCTCTGGAAACACCATATATTTT | CASSPLGQVSGNTIYF | . | . | TRBJ1-3 | TRBV18
TGTGCCAGCAGTCCGGCTGCTGAGACCCAGTACTTC | CASSPAAETQYF | many | . | TRBJ2-5 | TRBV12-3/TRBV12-4
TGTGCCAGCAGCTTACCCGTGAATGAGCAGTTCTTC | CASSLPVNEQFF | . | . | TRBJ2-1 | TRBV13
TGTGCCAGCAGCCAAGGGGGTAGCCGAGAGACCCAGTACTTC | CASSQGGSRETQYF | few | . | TRBJ2-5 | TRBV3-1
TGTGCCAGCAGCTTTCACCATGGCTCTGTGGCCAACGTCCTGACTTTC | CASSFHHGSVANVLTF | . | . | TRBJ2-6 | TRBV7-2
TGTGCCAGCAGCTCATCGTTAGGGTTTCGGGATGAGCAGTTCTTC | CASSSSLGFRDEQFF | . | . | TRBJ2-1 | TRBV7-6
TGCGCCAGCAGCTTGTCGTACCTGGAGGCTTTCTTT | CASSLSYLEAFF | . | . | TRBJ1-1 | TRBV5-1
TGTGCCATCAATGGGGGACAGGGGGCTAACTACGAGCAGTACTTC | CAINGGQGANYEQYF | many | TRBD1 | TRBJ2-7 | TRBV10-3
TGCGCCAGCAGCCAAGCTGGCAGGGGGCAAGTTTCACCCCTCCACTTT | CASSQAGRGQVSPLHF | . | TRBD1 | TRBJ1-6 | TRBV4-1
TGTGCCTGGAGTTCCAATGAGCAGTTCTTC | CAWSSNEQFF | . | . | TRBJ2-1 | TRBV30
TGTGCCAGCAGTTTAACGACAGGGTATCGTATGAACACTGAAGCTTTCTTT | CASSLTTGYRMNTEAFF | few | TRBD1 | TRBJ1-1 | TRBV12-3/TRBV12-4
TGTGCCTGGAGCTCTAGCGGGGCCAACGTAAACTTC | CAWSSSGANVNF | . | TRBD2 | TRBJ2-7 | TRBV30
TGTGCCAGCAGCTTAGAGGCTAGCGGGTACCGCACAGATACGCAGTATTTT | CASSLEASGYRTDTQYF | few | TRBD2 | TRBJ2-3 | TRBV7-8
TGTGCCAGCAGGGACTCGACAGGAGGGAACACTGAAGCTTTCTTT | CASRDSTGGNTEAFF | many | . | TRBJ1-1 | TRBV2
TGTGCCAGCAGCCAAGGGCTAGTTGGCAATGAGCAGTTCTTC | CASSQGLVGNEQFF | few | . | TRBJ2-1 | TRBV3-1